Following are 4 T cell receptor beta chains from one sample sequenced in a study of CD8+CD57+ T cells in acquired aplastic anemia. Individuals selected for sequencing had exhibited CD8+CD57+ cell expansion on flow cytometry. TCR beta VDJ combinations and CDR3 sequences were profiled from genomic DNA. TCRdb re-called the reads through MiXCR, storing one row per CDR3 protein. Among about 200,000 distinct CDR3 sequences listed, 60% to 80% were seen once. Sequencing input: sorted CD4+, CD8+, or CD8+CD57+ T cells (not recorded which) from PBMCs. These receptor sequences come from a human donor with aplastic anemia.

The gene calls are TRBV12-3 or TRBV12-4 and TRBJ2-5, with TRBD2 matching over 7 bases. The J segment lost 0 bases and the V segment lost 5 bases, leaving 3 bases of the junction unmatched. The CDR3 is 14 residues long. The CDR3 reads CASSRGGYQETQYF. The DNA of the CDR3 is TGTGCCAGCAGTCGCGGGGGTTACCAAGAGACCCAGTACTTC.

V gene TRBV7-9 combines with J gene TRBJ2-1, with 11 bases aligning to TRBD2. The CDR3 runs to 15 residues. V was clipped by 4 bases and J by 8 bases; unmatched bases: 7. Germline assignment: CDR1 SEHNR and CDR2 FQNEAQ (reference sequence). CDR3 region: CASSSLAGDRHEQFF. CDR3 sequence (DNA): TGTGCCAGCAGCTCACTAGCGGGAGACCGCCATGAGCAGTTCTTC. Using reference TRBV7-9 and TRBJ2-1 for the parts outside the CDR3, the full variable domain is DTGVSQNPRHKITKRGQNVTFRCDPISEHNRLYWYRQTLGQGPEFLTYFQNEAQLEKSRLLSDRFSAERPKGSFSTLEIQRTEQGDSAMYLCASSSLAGDRHEQFFGPGTRLTVL.

This clonotype was picked up a small number of times. This rearrangement joins TRBV20-1 to TRBJ1-3; no firm D call. The CDR3 covers 13 residues. Germline V gene lookup returns CDR1 DFQATT and CDR2 SNEGSKA (reference sequence). The V and J ends lost 3 bases and 6 bases respectively, with 12 bases between them. CDR3 residues: CSASGGAENTIYF. The CDR3 nucleotides are TGCAGTGCTAGTGGAGGAGCCGAAAACACCATATATTTT.

This clonotype was counted many times. This rearrangement joins TRBV5-1 to TRBJ1-1; D possibly corresponds to TRBD1 (5 bases). The CDR3 runs to 17 residues. Trimming removed 0 bases at V and 1 base at J, with 16 bases between. Germline assignment: CDR1 SGHRS and CDR2 YFSETQ. The CDR3 bases are TGCGCCAGCAGCTTGGATGGACACCTCCTTGGGAACACTGAAGCTTTCTTT. It specifies CASSLDGHLLGNTEAFF.